The sequence of this TCR beta chain was determined in a study of cytomegalovirus exposure and HLA in healthy donors. To note about this clone: Its antigen is unidentified.

V lost 5 bases and J lost 6, with 19 bases in between. CDR3 length equals 15 residues. The germline CDR1 and CDR2 sequences are SEHNR and FQNEAQ (reference sequence). Both 60 Vbeta primers and 13 Jbeta primers went into the PCR. This table comes from immunoSEQ multiplex PCR, and its TCRdb copy is limited to in-frame clones, with some not included. This sample has some 140,000 clones, with around 80% found just once. General study points: The classifier reportedly diagnosed cytomegalovirus status with high specificity and sensitivity. Researchers left out some V segments, among them TRBV6-2 and TRBV6-3, as indistinguishable. Most of the TCR beta V segments (in an earlier analysis) were productive either about 87% or about 30% of the time. In a later analysis, most CMV-associated TCR beta chains appeared HLA-restricted.

The sequencing input was PBMCs. The clonotype originates from a male donor in good health and CMV-seropositive. The J gene is TRBJ1-2, the V gene TRBV7-9; tentatively, D is TRBD1 (6 bases). The CDR3 sequence is CASSEYEAGDHGYTF. The DNA of the CDR3 is TGTGCCAGCAGCGAATACGAGGCAGGGGATCATGGCTACACCTTC.